The 30 T cell receptor beta chains listed next were all sequenced from one sample in a study of HIV-infected children after antiretroviral therapy interruption. Treatment indicated: PENTA 11 planned treatment interruption arm or continuous ART arm. A 3' RACE protocol on RNA, with unique molecular identifiers, produced the TCR library. TCRdb re-analysed the 3' RACE reads in MiXCR, keeping a single row per CDR3 protein. Among more than 12,000 distinct CDR3 sequences, about 3% were seen once, and the ten largest hold 30% to 40%. The sample was CD45RO+ CD8+ T cells from PBMCs, pooled from several time points, taken from a donor given antiretroviral therapy, either interrupted or continuous. Sample subset: memory CD8+ CD45RO+ CD45RA- T cells. The receptors stem from a pool of human donors with HIV.

This clonotype was recorded many times. The gene calls are TRBV6-1 and TRBJ2-2, with D unresolved. Germline V gene data show CDR1 as MNHNS and CDR2 as SASEGT. CDR3 length: 15 amino acids. Deletions cut 8 bases from V and 2 bases from J, with 15 bases between. The CDR3 nucleotides read TGTGCCAGCCAGGCAGGTGCCCAAAACACCGGGGAGCTGTTTTTT. Protein sequence: CASQAGAQNTGELFF.

This clonotype was found many times. The gene calls are TRBV5-1 and TRBJ2-1, with D perhaps TRBD2 (5 bases). Germline CDR1 SGHRS, CDR2 YFSETQ. V shed 6 bases and J shed 5 bases, with 12 bases lying between them. There are 13 residues in the CDR3. CDR3 in amino acids: CASTSGVHNEQFF. The CDR3 DNA follows: TGCGCCAGCACATCCGGGGTCCACAATGAGCAGTTCTTC.

This clonotype was seen repeatedly, ten times or more. The rearrangement joins TRBV7-2 to TRBJ1-3; TRBD1 might be the D (5 bases). From germline, CDR1 is SGHTA and CDR2 FQGNSA. CDR3 length equals 15 residues. Trimming pared 5 bases from V and 3 bases from J, leaving 14 bases between. In DNA, the CDR3 is TGTGCCAGCAGCAATTTGGGGGGTGGTGGAAACACCATATATTTT. Its translation: CASSNLGGGGNTIYF. The variable domain in full, with the rest retrieved from reference TRBV7-2 and TRBJ1-3, is GAGVSQSPSNKVTEKGKDVELRCDPISGHTALYWYRQSLGQGLEFLIYFQGNSAPDKSGLPSDRFSAERTGGSVSTLTIQRTQQEDSAVYLCASSNLGGGGNTIYFGEGSWLTVV.

This clonotype was counted many times. Germline is not matched at one junction end, which may reflect a read error. The genes are TRBV7-2 and TRBJ2-7; D call uncertain. From germline, CDR1 is SGHTA and CDR2 FQGNSA. The CDR3 has 14 residues. The CDR3 reads CASSLYRFSHEQYF. CDR3 nucleotides: TGTGCCAGCAGCTTATATCGTTTCTCCCACGAGCAGTACTTC.

V gene TRBV19 combines with J gene TRBJ2-2; 10 nucleotides line up with TRBD2. CDR1 is LNHDA, CDR2 SQIVND, per germline (reference sequence). V shed 5 bases, J shed 4 bases, and the junction held 10 bases outside the gene matches. CDR3 length: 17 amino acids. As DNA, the CDR3 is TGTGCCAGTAGTCCCACCGTACTAGCGGGGACCACCGGGGAGCTGTTTTTT. This encodes CASSPTVLAGTTGELFF.

Ten or more counts support this clonotype. The chain recombines TRBV6-1 with TRBJ1-5, with no clear D. There are 14 residues in the CDR3. From germline, CDR1 is MNHNS and CDR2 SASEGT. The germline V and J ends were trimmed by 3 bases and 7 bases, with 13 bases remaining between them. The CDR3 is CASSDKVSRQPQHF. CDR3 DNA sequence: TGTGCCAGCAGTGATAAGGTTTCAAGACAGCCCCAGCATTTT.

In this sample, this clonotype is medium-sized (0.01 to 0.1%). The chain carries TRBV20-1 and TRBJ1-2, with a weak D call TRBD1 (5 bases). The germline V and J ends were trimmed by 2 bases and 8 bases, with 9 bases remaining between them. The germline gives CDR1 DFQATT, CDR2 SNEGSKA (reference sequence). This CDR3 contains 11 residues. The CDR3 DNA reads as TGCAGTGCTAGACAGGGATGGGGCTACACCTTC. This translates into CSARQGWGYTF.

This clonotype was seen at least ten times. The chain combines TRBV6-4 with TRBJ2-3; 10 bases align to TRBD2. The CDR3 has 14 amino acids. V dropped 2 bases and J dropped 4; count of bases not matched to a gene: 0. Germline CDR1 is MRHNA and CDR2 is SNTAGT. The CDR3 region is CASSDTSGADTQYF. For the CDR3, the DNA is TGTGCCAGCAGTGACACTAGCGGGGCAGATACGCAGTATTTT.

This clonotype was picked up many times. This chain connects TRBV9 to TRBJ2-7, with a weak D call TRBD1 (5 bases). This CDR3 contains 15 residues. CDR1 and CDR2 from the germline V gene are SGDLS and YYNGEE. Trimming pared 0 bases from V and 5 bases from J, leaving 15 bases between. CDR3 amino acids: CASSVGPRTYHEQYF. CDR3 bases: TGTGCCAGCAGCGTAGGGCCCCGGACATACCACGAGCAGTACTTC.

This clonotype was seen repeatedly, ten times or more. The rearrangement links TRBV3-1 to TRBJ1-6; D gene unclear. Trimming left V 4 bases short and J 11 bases short, with 12 bases between. CDR1 is LGHDT, CDR2 YNNKEL, per germline (reference sequence). This CDR3 is 13 amino acids long. The CDR3 here is CASSPSAAAPLHF. The DNA of the CDR3 is TGTGCCAGCAGCCCTTCGGCGGCGGCACCCCTCCACTTT.

In its sample, this clonotype was seen many times. The rearrangement links TRBV28 to TRBJ2-7; maybe TRBD2 (6 bases). The V and J ends lost 5 bases and 2 bases respectively, with 19 bases between them. Germline CDR1 is MDHEN and CDR2 is SYDVKM. This CDR3 comprises 16 residues. CDR3: CASSPIPGATPYEQYF. The CDR3 DNA reads as TGTGCCAGCAGTCCTATTCCGGGAGCGACACCCTACGAGCAGTACTTC.

By sample fraction, this clonotype is medium-sized. In DNA form, the CDR3 reads TGCGCCAGCAGCTCGACTAGCGGCCTCGGGGAGCTGTTTTTT. Its translation: CASSSTSGLGELFF. The chain is built from TRBV5-1 and TRBJ2-2; TRBD2 matches 9 bases. The CDR3 is made up of 14 amino acids. Unmatched junction bases numbered 4, after V lost 3 bases and J lost 7 bases. CDR1 SGHRS and CDR2 YFSETQ come from the germline V gene.

The sample holds many counts of this clonotype. The chain joins TRBV7-3 to TRBJ2-1; TRBD2 might be the D (5 bases). Germline loops: CDR1 SGHTA, CDR2 FQGTGA. CDR3 length equals 15 residues. Deletions cut 3 bases from V and 10 bases from J, with 19 bases between. The CDR3 DNA follows: TGTGCCAGCAGCTTTCTAACCGGGGAAAGGGCAGAGCAGTTCTTC. This translates into CASSFLTGERAEQFF. The full variable domain, in which reference TRBV7-3 and TRBJ2-1 provide the parts outside the CDR3, is GAGVSQTPSNKVTEKGKYVELRCDPISGHTALYWYRQSLGQGPEFLIYFQGTGAADDSGLPNDRFFAVRPEGSVSTLKIQRTERGDSAVYLCASSFLTGERAEQFFGPGTRLTVL.

The chain links TRBV29-1 to TRBJ1-3; D is undetermined. V lost 7 bases to trimming and J lost 0 bases, with 10 bases between them. Germline V lookup: CDR1 SQVTM, CDR2 ANQGSEA. The CDR3 totals 13 residues. CDR3 DNA: TGCAGCGCTGCCACCGGCTCTGGAAACACCATATATTTT. Translation: CSAATGSGNTIYF.

This clonotype was counted many times. This chain joins TRBV5-5 and TRBJ2-7; a possible D gene is TRBD2 (5 bases). Germline V lookup: CDR1 SGHKS, CDR2 YYEKEE (reference sequence). Trimming took off 0 bases at V and 4 bases at J, with 5 bases between the two ends. The CDR3 is 12 amino acids. CDR3 bases: TGTGCCAGCAGCTTGGGGACTTACGAGCAGTACTTC. It specifies CASSLGTYEQYF.

This clonotype showed up many times. The gene calls are TRBV28 and TRBJ1-1, with TRBD1 matching over 12 bases. The CDR3 spans 17 residues. The germline V gene has CDR1 MDHEN and CDR2 SYDVKM. V was pared by 0 bases and J by 1 base, with 3 bases of the junction left unmatched. CDR3 nucleotides: TGTGCCAGCAGTTTATGGGGACAGGGGGCGTCGAACACTGAAGCTTTCTTT. Its translation is CASSLWGQGASNTEAFF.

This clonotype was seen repeatedly, ten times or more. This sequence joins TRBV23-1 and TRBJ1-2; D is ambiguous. TRBV23-1 is an ORF, with its function uncertain. CDR3 length equals 14 residues. Trimming cost V 0 bases and J 1 base, with 6 bases left between them. CDR3 amino acids: CASSQSAFNYGYTF. The CDR3 DNA reads as TGCGCCAGCAGTCAATCCGCTTTTAACTATGGCTACACCTTC.

This chain joins TRBV28 and TRBJ1-2; D is ambiguous. The germline V and J ends were trimmed by 6 bases and 5 bases, with 7 bases remaining between them. CDR3 length: 11 amino acids. Per germline, CDR1 MDHEN and CDR2 SYDVKM. The CDR3 sequence is CASSRFYGYTF. CDR3 coding DNA: TGTGCCAGCAGCCGCTTTTATGGCTACACCTTC.

This clonotype showed up many times. This chain connects TRBV19 to TRBJ1-1; D gene uncertain. Germline V CDR1 and CDR2: LNHDA, SQIVND (reference sequence). The CDR3 length is 13 residues. Trimming shortened V by 9 bases and J by 1 base, and 12 bases separated the two germline ends. Here the CDR3 DNA reads TGTGCCAGCAAACCAAGAGGGAACACTGAAGCTTTCTTT. Translating it yields CASKPRGNTEAFF.

This clonotype has ten or more counts. The rearrangement uses TRBV5-1 and TRBJ2-1; D unresolved. The CDR3 length is 15 residues. Trimming shortened V by 0 bases and J by 0 bases, and 7 bases separated the two germline ends. The germline V gene has CDR1 SGHRS and CDR2 YFSETQ. The CDR3 protein is CASSLGGSSYNEQFF. The CDR3 nucleotides are TGCGCCAGCAGCTTGGGGGGTAGCTCCTACAATGAGCAGTTCTTC.

In this sample, this clonotype turned up many times. The chain has TRBV27 and TRBJ2-2, with D possibly matching TRBD1 (6 bases). V lost 4 bases to trimming and J lost 8 bases, with 26 bases between them. Looked up from germline, CDR1 is MNHEY and CDR2 is SMNVEV (reference sequence). This CDR3 has 18 residues. The CDR3 sequence: CASSSNEVTHRERGELFF. DNA of the CDR3: TGTGCCAGCAGTTCGAACGAAGTGACCCACAGGGAACGAGGGGAGCTGTTTTTT.

At least ten counts were recorded for this clonotype. This rearrangement joins TRBV20-1 to TRBJ1-1; 9 bases fit TRBD1. The germline V gene has CDR1 DFQATT and CDR2 SNEGSKA (reference sequence). Germline trimming cut 1 base from V and 3 bases from J; bases unmatched to any gene: 0. The CDR3 is 13 residues long. CDR3 protein: CSARGTGDTEAFF. For the CDR3, the DNA is TGCAGTGCTAGAGGGACAGGGGACACTGAAGCTTTCTTT.

The table lists this clonotype with many counts. CDR3 sequence: CASSFTGGRKTQYF. The CDR3 coding sequence is TGTGCCAGCAGTTTCACAGGGGGCAGAAAGACCCAGTACTTC. The J gene is TRBJ2-5, the V gene TRBV12-3 or TRBV12-4; 9 bases fit TRBD1. The trim removed 3 bases at V and 6 bases at J, leaving 5 bases unmatched. The CDR3 is 14 residues long.

Many counts were recorded for this clonotype. This chain joins TRBV6-5 and TRBJ2-5, with 14 bases lining up with TRBD2. The CDR3 extends over 15 amino acids. CDR1 and CDR2 (germline): MNHEY, SVGAGI. Trimming took 6 bases from V and 4 from J; bases not matched to a gene: 4. CDR3 DNA: TGTGCCAGCAGCCGACTAGCGGGGGGGCCAGAGACCCAGTACTTC. As protein: CASSRLAGGPETQYF.

At least ten counts were recorded for this clonotype. J is TRBJ2-5 and V is TRBV12-3 or TRBV12-4, with D tentatively TRBD1 (6 bases). V was trimmed by 5 bases and J by 0 bases, leaving 10 bases between them. This CDR3 is 14 amino acids long. As DNA, the CDR3 is TGTGCCAGCAGTCTCGGGGACAACCAAGAGACCCAGTACTTC. Its protein is CASSLGDNQETQYF.

The rearrangement joins TRBV6-5 to TRBJ2-3; D remains ambiguous. Germline assignment: CDR1 MNHEY and CDR2 SVGAGI. The CDR3 contains 13 residues. The V gene lost 4 bases and the J gene lost 9 bases, with 14 bases spanning the gap. The CDR3 loop is CASSLVGPWTQYF. Here the CDR3 DNA reads TGTGCCAGCAGTTTGGTCGGACCCTGGACGCAGTATTTT.

This clonotype was observed at least ten times. The chain joins TRBV12-3 or TRBV12-4 to TRBJ2-2, with D possibly being TRBD1 (6 bases). V was clipped by 0 bases and J by 1 base, with 12 bases between them. There are 17 residues in the CDR3. Here the CDR3 reads CASSLALEQGNTGELFF. CDR3 DNA sequence: TGTGCCAGCAGTTTAGCGCTGGAACAGGGGAACACCGGGGAGCTGTTTTTT.

This clonotype was observed at least ten times. V and J are TRBV20-1 and TRBJ2-2, with TRBD2 as a possible D gene (5 bases). The germline V and J ends were trimmed by 0 bases and 6 bases, with 8 bases remaining between them. CDR1 DFQATT and CDR2 SNEGSKA come from the germline V gene (reference sequence). The CDR3 is made up of 13 amino acids. DNA for the CDR3: TGCAGTGCTAGAGATCGGGAAGCCGGGGAGCTGTTTTTT. Protein product: CSARDREAGELFF.

The sample holds many counts of this clonotype. The chain couples TRBV12-3 or TRBV12-4 to TRBJ1-1; a weak D match, TRBD1 (6 bases). The CDR3 has 14 residues. The V and J ends lost 6 bases and 4 bases respectively, with 15 bases between them. The CDR3 DNA is TGTGCCAGCAGCCAGGACGGGGGCGGCACTGAAGCTTTCTTT. The encoded protein is CASSQDGGGTEAFF.

This clonotype was observed many times. This rearrangement joins TRBV6-1 to TRBJ2-7; unclear D gene. With 3 bases removed from V and 1 base from J, the gap between germline ends came to 16 bases. There are 16 residues in the CDR3. Germline loops: CDR1 MNHNS, CDR2 SASEGT. The CDR3 spells CASSDRRSYPSYEQYF. In DNA form, the CDR3 reads TGTGCCAGCAGTGATCGCCGGAGCTATCCTTCCTACGAGCAGTACTTC.